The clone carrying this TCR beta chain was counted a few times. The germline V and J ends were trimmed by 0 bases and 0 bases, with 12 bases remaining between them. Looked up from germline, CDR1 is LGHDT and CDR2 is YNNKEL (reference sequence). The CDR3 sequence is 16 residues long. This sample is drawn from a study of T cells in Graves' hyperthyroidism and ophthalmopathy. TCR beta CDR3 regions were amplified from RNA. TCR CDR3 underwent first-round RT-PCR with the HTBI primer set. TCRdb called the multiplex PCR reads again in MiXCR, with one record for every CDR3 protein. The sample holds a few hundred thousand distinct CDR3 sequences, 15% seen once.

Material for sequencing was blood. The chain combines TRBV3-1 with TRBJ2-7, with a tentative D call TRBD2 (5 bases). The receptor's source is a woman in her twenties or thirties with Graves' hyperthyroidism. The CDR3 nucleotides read TGTGCCAGCAGCCAAGACACCCCTAGCACCTCCTACGAGCAGTACTTC. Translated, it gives CASSQDTPSTSYEQYF.